This T cell receptor (beta chain) originates from a study of CD4 T cells in relation to SARS-CoV-2 and coronaviruses. CD4+ T cells from unexposed donors were obtained before the COVID-19 pandemic (2011-2018). The cells were cultured for about ten days before CD4+ T cells were isolated. Unexposed-donor CD4+ T cells were probed with SARS-CoV-2 S/N and four cold-coronavirus spikes, cells permitting. For this clone: The antigen remains unidentified.

The CDR3 length is 14 residues. The V end was cut by 1 base, the J end by 1 base, with 8 bases between. Germline assignment: CDR1 SGHTA and CDR2 FQGNSA. TCRdb's table, derived via immunoSEQ multiplex PCR, lists solely in-frame clones and lacks some. The sample includes roughly 21,000 clones, roughly three quarters seen only once; the top ten take approximately 16%. The specimen sequenced was CD4+ T cells from PBMCs, cultured in vitro. This clonotype was sampled from a human donor in good health. The V and J genes are TRBV7-2 and TRBJ2-7, with D unresolved. The CDR3 nucleotides are TGTGCCAGCAGCTTAGGCTACCGTTCCTACGAGCAGTACTTC. Its translation: CASSLGYRSYEQYF.